The sequence of this TCR beta chain was determined in a study of cytomegalovirus exposure and HLA in healthy donors. Amplification used 60 Vbeta primers and 13 Jbeta primers. TCRdb's table, derived via immunoSEQ multiplex PCR, lists solely in-frame clones and lacks some. The repertoire includes 100,000 to 150,000 clones, 60% to 85% of them detected once, and less than 5.5% sits in the top ten. Germline V gives CDR1 LNHDA, CDR2 SQIVND (reference sequence). The CDR3 spans 15 residues. The V segment lost 5 bases and the J segment 6 bases; nucleotides outside the gene matches: 6. The origin of this receptor is a man over 45 in good health and CMV-seropositive. The V call is TRBV19, the J call TRBJ2-1, with 11 bases lining up with TRBD2. Sample: PBMCs. DNA of the CDR3: TGTGCCAGTAGTCTACTAGCGGGAGACCTCAATGAGCAGTTCTTC. Its translation is CASSLLAGDLNEQFF.